The table lists the clone carrying this T cell receptor (beta chain) with a few counts. This sample is part of a study of blood T cell repertoires in COVID-19. Clones were sequenced by immunoSEQ multiplex PCR, and TCRdb holds only the in-frame ones, with some missing. The profile shows about 250,000 clones, just over 85% of them singletons. Material for sequencing was PBMCs or T cells enriched from blood (not recorded which). This receptor was taken from a man aged 40-49 years who had recovered from COVID-19.

The CDR3 is CASSLVGTANYGYTF. The CDR3 DNA reads TGCGCCAGCAGCTTGGTCGGGACAGCTAACTATGGCTACACCTTC. This chain links TRBV5-1 with TRBJ1-2, with TRBD1 matching 7 bases. The CDR3 has 15 residues. V was clipped by 0 bases and J by 0 bases; unmatched bases: 2. Germline V gene sequence: CDR1 SGHRS, CDR2 YFSETQ.